This T cell receptor beta chain was sequenced for a study of blood T cell repertoires in COVID-19. About the research overall: The analysed material was cDNA or gDNA that came from T cells, B-cell-depleted T cells, or PBMCs.

Only in-frame clones appear in the TCRdb table, and some are missing; sequencing was by immunoSEQ multiplex PCR. The sample yields around 270,000 clones, 75% to 95% seen once. V dropped 2 bases and J dropped 5; count of bases not matched to a gene: 2. This CDR3 has 14 amino acids. Germline assignment: CDR1 MNHEY and CDR2 SVGAGI. The sequencing input was peripheral blood. J is TRBJ1-1 and V is TRBV6-5, with 10 bases fitting TRBD1. The source is a person under 30 with COVID-19, enrolled during active disease. The CDR3 DNA sequence: TGTGCCAGCAGTTACGGGACAGGGGTAACTGAAGCTTTCTTT. It codes for CASSYGTGVTEAFF.